This T cell receptor (beta chain) was captured by sequencing in a study of T cell responses to AZD1222 COVID-19 vaccine. On the study more broadly: Pooled samples include second doses given at about 4 or 12 weeks.

The CDR3 runs to 13 residues. The ends lost 1 base at V and 6 bases at J; junction bases unmatched: 3. In germline, CDR1 is LGHNA, CDR2 YNFKEQ. Profiling relied on immunoSEQ multiplex PCR, and the TCRdb table lists in-frame clones only, not all of them. The sample records under 150,000 clones, approximately 89% being singletons. This specimen consisted of peripheral blood, obtained on day 0 of AZD1222 vaccination. The sequence was collected from an adult in good health. The rearrangement uses TRBV4-2 and TRBJ2-7, with 7 bases lining up with TRBD2. CDR3 sequence: CASSQVGGAEQYF. Written as DNA, the CDR3 is TGTGCCAGCAGCCAAGTGGGAGGGGCCGAGCAGTACTTC.